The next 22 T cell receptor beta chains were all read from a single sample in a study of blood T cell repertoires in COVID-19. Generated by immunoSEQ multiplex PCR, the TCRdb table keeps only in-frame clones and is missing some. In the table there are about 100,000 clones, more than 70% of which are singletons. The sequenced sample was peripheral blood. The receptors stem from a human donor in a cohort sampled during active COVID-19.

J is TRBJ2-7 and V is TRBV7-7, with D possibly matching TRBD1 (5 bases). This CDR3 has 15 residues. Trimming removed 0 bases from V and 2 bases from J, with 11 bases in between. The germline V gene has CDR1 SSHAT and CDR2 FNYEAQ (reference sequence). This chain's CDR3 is CASSLAAGIAYEQYF. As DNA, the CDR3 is TGTGCCAGCAGCTTAGCGGCAGGGATCGCCTACGAGCAGTACTTC.

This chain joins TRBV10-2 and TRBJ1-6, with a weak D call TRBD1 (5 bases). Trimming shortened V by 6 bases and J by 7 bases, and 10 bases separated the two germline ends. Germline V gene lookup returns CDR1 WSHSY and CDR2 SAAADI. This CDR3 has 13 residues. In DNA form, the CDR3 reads TGCGCCAGCAGGGACACCTCAAATTCACCCCTCCACTTT. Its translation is CASRDTSNSPLHF.

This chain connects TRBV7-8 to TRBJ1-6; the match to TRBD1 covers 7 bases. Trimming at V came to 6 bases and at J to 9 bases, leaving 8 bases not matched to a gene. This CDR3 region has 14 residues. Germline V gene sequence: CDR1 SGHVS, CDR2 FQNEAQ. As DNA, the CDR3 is TGTGCCAGCAGGAATACAGGGGAAGCTTCACCCCTCCACTTT. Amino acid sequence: CASRNTGEASPLHF.

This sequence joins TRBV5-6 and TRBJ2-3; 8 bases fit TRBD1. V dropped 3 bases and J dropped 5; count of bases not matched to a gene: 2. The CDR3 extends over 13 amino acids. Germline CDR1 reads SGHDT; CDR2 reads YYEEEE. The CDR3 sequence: CASSSDRGDTQYF. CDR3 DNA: TGTGCCAGCAGCTCAGACAGGGGAGATACGCAGTATTTT.

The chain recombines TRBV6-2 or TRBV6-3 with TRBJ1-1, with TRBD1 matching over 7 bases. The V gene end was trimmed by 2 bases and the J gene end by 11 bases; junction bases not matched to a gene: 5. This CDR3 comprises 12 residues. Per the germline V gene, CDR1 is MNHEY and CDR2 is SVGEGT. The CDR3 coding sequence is TGTGCCAGCAGTTACCAACAGGGGATTGCTTTCTTT. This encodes CASSYQQGIAFF.

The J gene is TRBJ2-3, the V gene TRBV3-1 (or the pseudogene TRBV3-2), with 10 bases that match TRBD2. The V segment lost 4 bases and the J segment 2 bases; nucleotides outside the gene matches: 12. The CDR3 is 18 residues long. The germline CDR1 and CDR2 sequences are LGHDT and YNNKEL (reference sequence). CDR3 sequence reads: CASSPRHRSGGFTDTQYF. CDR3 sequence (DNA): TGTGCCAGCAGCCCTCGCCACCGTAGCGGGGGGTTCACAGATACGCAGTATTTT.

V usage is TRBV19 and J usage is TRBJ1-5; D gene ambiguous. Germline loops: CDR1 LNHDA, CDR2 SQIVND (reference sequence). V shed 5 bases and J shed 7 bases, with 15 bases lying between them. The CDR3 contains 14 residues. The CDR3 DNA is TGTGCCAGTAGTGGTGACCGGGTCGGACAGCCCCAGCATTTT. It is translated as CASSGDRVGQPQHF.

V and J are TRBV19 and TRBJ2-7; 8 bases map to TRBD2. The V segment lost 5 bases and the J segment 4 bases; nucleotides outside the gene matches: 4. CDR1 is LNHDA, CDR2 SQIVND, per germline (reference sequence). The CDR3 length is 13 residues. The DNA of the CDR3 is TGTGCCAGTAGTGAGACTAGCGTGTACGAGCAGTACTTC. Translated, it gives CASSETSVYEQYF.

CDR3 amino acids: CASSIGPLSATGFVTDTQYF. CDR3 coding DNA: TGTGCCAGTAGTATAGGACCCCTTAGTGCGACAGGCTTCGTCACAGATACGCAGTATTTT. The V gene is TRBV19, the J gene TRBJ2-3, with D possibly matching TRBD1 (6 bases). Trimming pared 1 base from V and 2 bases from J, leaving 25 bases between. Germline V CDR1 and CDR2: LNHDA, SQIVND (reference sequence). The CDR3 has 20 amino acids. Together with reference TRBV19 and TRBJ2-3, the CDR3 gives the full variable domain: DGGITQSPKYLFRKEGQNVTLSCEQNLNHDAMYWYRQDPGQGLRLIYYSQIVNDFQKGDIAEGYSVSREKKESFPLTVTSAQKNPTAFYLCASSIGPLSATGFVTDTQYFGPGTRLTVL.

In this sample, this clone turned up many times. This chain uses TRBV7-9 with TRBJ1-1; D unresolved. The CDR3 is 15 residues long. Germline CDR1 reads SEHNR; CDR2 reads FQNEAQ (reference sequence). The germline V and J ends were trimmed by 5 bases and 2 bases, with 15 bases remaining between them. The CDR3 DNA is TGTGCCAGCAGCCCCCGAGTGAGCGGTAACACTGAAGCTTTCTTT. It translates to CASSPRVSGNTEAFF.

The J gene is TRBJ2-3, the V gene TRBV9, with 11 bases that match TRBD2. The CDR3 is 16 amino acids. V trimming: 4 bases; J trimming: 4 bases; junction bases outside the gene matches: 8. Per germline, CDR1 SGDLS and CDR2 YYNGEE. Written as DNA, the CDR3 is TGTGCCAGCAGCCGCGGACTAGCGGGCCAAGCAGATACGCAGTATTTT. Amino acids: CASSRGLAGQADTQYF.

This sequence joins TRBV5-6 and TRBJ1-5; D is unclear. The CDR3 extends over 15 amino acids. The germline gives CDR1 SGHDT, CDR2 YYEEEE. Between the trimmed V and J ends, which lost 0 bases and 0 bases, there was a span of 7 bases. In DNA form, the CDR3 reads TGTGCCAGCAGCTTGGGTAGTTATAGCAATCAGCCCCAGCATTTT. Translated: CASSLGSYSNQPQHF. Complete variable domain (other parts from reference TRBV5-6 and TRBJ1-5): DAGVTQSPTHLIKTRGQQVTLRCSPKSGHDTVSWYQQALGQGPQFIFQYYEEEERQRGNFPDRFSGHQFPNYSSELNVNALLLGDSALYLCASSLGSYSNQPQHFGDGTRLSIL.

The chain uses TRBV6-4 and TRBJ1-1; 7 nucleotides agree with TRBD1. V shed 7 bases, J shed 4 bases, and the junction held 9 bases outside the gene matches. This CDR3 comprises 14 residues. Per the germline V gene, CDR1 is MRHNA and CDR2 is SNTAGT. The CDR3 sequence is CASKLTGSSTEAFF. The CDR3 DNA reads TGTGCCAGCAAATTGACAGGGTCGAGCACTGAAGCTTTCTTT.

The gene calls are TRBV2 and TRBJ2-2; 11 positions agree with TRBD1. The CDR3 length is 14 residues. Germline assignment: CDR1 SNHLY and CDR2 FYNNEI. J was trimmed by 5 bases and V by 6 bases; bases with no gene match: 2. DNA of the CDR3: TGTGCCAGCAGGGGACAGGGGGGGACCGGGGAGCTGTTTTTT. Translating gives CASRGQGGTGELFF.

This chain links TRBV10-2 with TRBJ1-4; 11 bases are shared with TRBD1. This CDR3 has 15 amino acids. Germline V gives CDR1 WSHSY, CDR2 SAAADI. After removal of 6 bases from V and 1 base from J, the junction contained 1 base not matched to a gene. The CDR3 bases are TGCGCCAGCAGAGGGACAGGGGGAACTAATGAAAAACTGTTTTTT. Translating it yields CASRGTGGTNEKLFF.

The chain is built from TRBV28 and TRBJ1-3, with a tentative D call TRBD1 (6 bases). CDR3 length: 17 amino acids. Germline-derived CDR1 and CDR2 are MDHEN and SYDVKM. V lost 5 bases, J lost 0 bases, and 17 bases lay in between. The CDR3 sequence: CASSLGASLASGNTIYF. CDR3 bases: TGTGCCAGCAGTCTGGGGGCCAGCCTCGCCTCTGGAAACACCATATATTTT.

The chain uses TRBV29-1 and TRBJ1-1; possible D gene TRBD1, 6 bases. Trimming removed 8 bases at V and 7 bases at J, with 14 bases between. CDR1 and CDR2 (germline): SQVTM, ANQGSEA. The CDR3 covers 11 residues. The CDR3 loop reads CSTMGGLEAFF. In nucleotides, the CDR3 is TGCAGCACCATGGGGGGGCTTGAAGCTTTCTTT.

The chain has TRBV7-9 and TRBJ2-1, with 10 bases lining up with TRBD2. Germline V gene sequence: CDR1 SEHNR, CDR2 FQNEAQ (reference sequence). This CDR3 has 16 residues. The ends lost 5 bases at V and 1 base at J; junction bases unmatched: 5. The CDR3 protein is CASSPPGLASYNEQFF. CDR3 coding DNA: TGTGCCAGCAGCCCACCGGGACTAGCGTCCTACAATGAGCAGTTCTTC.

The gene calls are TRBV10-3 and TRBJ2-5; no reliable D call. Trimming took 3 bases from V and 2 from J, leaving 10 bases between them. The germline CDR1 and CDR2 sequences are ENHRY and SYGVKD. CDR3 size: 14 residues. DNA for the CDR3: TGTGCCATCAGTGATGTCGTCAGGCAAGAGACCCAGTACTTC. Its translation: CAISDVVRQETQYF.

CDR3 sequence (DNA): TGTGCCAGCAGTTTGGCCAATTCACCCCTCCACTTT. Residues: CASSLANSPLHF. V usage is TRBV6-6 and J usage is TRBJ1-6, with D unclear. In germline, CDR1 is MNHNY, CDR2 SVGAGI (reference sequence). The CDR3 loop spans 12 amino acids. The V gene lost 4 bases and the J gene lost 7 bases, with 5 bases spanning the gap.

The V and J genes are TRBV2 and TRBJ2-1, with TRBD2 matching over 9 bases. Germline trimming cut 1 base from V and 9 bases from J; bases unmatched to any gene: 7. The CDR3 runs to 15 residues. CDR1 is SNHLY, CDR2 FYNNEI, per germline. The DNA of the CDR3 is TGTGCCAGCAGTGAAGTAGGCGGGGGGGCGGGTGAGCAGTTCTTC. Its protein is CASSEVGGGAGEQFF.

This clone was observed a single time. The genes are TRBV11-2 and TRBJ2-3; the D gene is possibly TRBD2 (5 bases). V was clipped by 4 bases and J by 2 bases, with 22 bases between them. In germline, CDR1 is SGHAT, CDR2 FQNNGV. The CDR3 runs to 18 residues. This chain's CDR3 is CASSSWERRQGLTDTQYF. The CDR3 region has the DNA TGTGCCAGCAGCTCCTGGGAGCGGCGCCAAGGCCTCACAGATACGCAGTATTTT.